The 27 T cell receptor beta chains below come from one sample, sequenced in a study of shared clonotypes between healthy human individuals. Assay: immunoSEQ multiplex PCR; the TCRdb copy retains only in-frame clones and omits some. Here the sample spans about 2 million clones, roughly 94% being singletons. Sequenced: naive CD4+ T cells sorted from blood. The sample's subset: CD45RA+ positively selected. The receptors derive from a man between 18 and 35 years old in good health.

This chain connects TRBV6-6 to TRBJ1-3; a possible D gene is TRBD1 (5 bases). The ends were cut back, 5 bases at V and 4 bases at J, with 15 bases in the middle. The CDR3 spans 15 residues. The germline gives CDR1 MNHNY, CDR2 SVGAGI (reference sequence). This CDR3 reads CASSTAQGFGNTIYF. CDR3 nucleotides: TGTGCCAGCAGTACCGCCCAGGGCTTCGGAAACACCATATATTTT.

CDR3 sequence (DNA): TGTGCCATCCCGACTCTACAGGGCCCGAACACCGGGGAGCTGTTTTTT. Translation: CAIPTLQGPNTGELFF. The chain carries TRBV10-3 and TRBJ2-2; D might be TRBD1 (6 bases). Germline V gives CDR1 ENHRY, CDR2 SYGVKD. The CDR3 is 16 residues long. Trimming took 8 bases from V and 0 from J, leaving 16 bases between them.

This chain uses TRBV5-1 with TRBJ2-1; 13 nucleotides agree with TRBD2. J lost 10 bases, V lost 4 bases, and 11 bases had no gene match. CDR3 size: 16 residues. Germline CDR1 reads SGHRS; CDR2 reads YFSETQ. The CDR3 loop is CASSLRLAGGSGEQFF. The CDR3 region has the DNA TGCGCCAGCAGCCTGAGACTAGCGGGAGGCTCGGGGGAGCAGTTCTTC.

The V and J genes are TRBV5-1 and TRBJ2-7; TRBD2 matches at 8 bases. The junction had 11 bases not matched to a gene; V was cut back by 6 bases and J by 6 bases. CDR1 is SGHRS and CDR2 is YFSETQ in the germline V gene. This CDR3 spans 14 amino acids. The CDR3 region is CASKPGLGAVEQYF. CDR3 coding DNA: TGCGCCAGCAAACCGGGACTAGGTGCGGTCGAGCAGTACTTC.

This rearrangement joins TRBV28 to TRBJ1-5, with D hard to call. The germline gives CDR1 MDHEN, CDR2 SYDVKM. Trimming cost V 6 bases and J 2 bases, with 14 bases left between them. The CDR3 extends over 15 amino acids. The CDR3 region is CASSPGGQGNQPQHF. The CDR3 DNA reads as TGTGCCAGCAGCCCCGGCGGGCAGGGCAATCAGCCCCAGCATTTT.

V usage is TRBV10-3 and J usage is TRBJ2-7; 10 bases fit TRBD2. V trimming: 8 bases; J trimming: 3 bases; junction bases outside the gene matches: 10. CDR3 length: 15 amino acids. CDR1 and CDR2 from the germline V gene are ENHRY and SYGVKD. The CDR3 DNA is TGTGCCATCTCGAGGGCTAGCGGGAGTAACTACGAGCAGTACTTC. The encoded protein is CAISRASGSNYEQYF.

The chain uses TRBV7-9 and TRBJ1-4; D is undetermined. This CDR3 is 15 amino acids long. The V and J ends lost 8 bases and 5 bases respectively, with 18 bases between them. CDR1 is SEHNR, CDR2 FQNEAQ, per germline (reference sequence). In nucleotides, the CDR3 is TGTGCCAGCGCCATGTCCCAGGCAAGGAATGAAAAACTGTTTTTT. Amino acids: CASAMSQARNEKLFF.

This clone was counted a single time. CDR3 in DNA: TGTGCCTGGAGTGTAAACAGGGTTAGCGGACTGCCCTACGAGCAGTACTTC. This gives the protein CAWSVNRVSGLPYEQYF. This chain uses TRBV30 with TRBJ2-7; D is possibly TRBD1 or TRBD2 (6 bases each). The CDR3 contains 17 residues. Trimming left V 0 bases short and J 2 bases short, with 20 bases between. Germline V CDR1 and CDR2: GTSNPN, SVGIG (reference sequence).

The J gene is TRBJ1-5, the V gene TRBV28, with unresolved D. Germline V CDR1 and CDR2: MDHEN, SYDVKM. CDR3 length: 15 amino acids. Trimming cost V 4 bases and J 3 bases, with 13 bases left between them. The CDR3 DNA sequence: TGTGCCAGCAGTTCTAAGCCCGGGTCCAATCAGCCCCAGCATTTT. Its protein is CASSSKPGSNQPQHF.

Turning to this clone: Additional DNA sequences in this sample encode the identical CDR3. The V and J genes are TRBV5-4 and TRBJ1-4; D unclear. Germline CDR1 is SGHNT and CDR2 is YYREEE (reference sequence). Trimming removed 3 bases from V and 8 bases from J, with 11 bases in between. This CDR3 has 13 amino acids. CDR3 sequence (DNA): TGTGCCAGCAGCTCCGACCGAGGGGAAAAACTGTTTTTT. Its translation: CASSSDRGEKLFF.

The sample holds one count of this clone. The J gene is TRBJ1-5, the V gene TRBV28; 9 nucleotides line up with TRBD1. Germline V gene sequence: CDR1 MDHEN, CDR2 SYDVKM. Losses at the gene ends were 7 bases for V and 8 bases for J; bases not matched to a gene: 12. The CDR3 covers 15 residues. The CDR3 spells CASTRGDREAEPQHF. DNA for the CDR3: TGTGCCAGCACCAGAGGGGACAGGGAGGCTGAGCCCCAGCATTTT.

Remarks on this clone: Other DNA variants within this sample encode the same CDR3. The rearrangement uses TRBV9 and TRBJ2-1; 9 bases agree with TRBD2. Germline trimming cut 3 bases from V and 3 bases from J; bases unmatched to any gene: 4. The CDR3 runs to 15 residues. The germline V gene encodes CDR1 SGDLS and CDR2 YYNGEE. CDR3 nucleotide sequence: TGTGCCAGCAGCGGTAGCGGGAGTAGCTACAATGAGCAGTTCTTC. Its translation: CASSGSGSSYNEQFF. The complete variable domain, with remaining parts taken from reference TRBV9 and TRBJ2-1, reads DSGVTQTPKHLITATGQRVTLRCSPRSGDLSVYWYQQSLDQGLQFLIQYYNGEERAKGNILERFSAQQFPDLHSELNLSSLELGDSALYFCASSGSGSSYNEQFFGPGTRLTVL.

The CDR3 DNA is TGTGCCAGCAGTGAAAGACAGGGTTCTTCACCCCTCCACTTT. Encoded protein: CASSERQGSSPLHF. J is TRBJ1-6 and V is TRBV25-1, with 7 positions matching TRBD1. Trimming at V came to 2 bases and at J to 9 bases, leaving 4 bases not matched to a gene. Germline loops: CDR1 MGHDK, CDR2 SYGVNS. There are 14 residues in the CDR3.

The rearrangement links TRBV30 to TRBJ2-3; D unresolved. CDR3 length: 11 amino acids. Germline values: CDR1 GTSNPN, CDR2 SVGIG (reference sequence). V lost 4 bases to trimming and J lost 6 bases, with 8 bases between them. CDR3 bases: TGTGCCTGGAAAAGTAAGGATACGCAGTATTTT. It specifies CAWKSKDTQYF.

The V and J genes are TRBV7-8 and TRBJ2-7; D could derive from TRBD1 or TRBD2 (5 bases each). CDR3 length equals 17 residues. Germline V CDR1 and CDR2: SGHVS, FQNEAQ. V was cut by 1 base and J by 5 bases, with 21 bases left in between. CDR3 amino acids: CASSLVQGRPGSHEQYF. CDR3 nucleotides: TGTGCCAGCAGCTTAGTTCAGGGCAGGCCGGGATCTCACGAGCAGTACTTC. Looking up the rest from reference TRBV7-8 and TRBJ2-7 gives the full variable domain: GAGVSQSPRYKVAKRGQDVALRCDPISGHVSLFWYQQALGQGPEFLTYFQNEAQLDKSGLPSDRFFAERPEGSVSTLKIQRTQQEDSAVYLCASSLVQGRPGSHEQYFGPGTRLTVT.

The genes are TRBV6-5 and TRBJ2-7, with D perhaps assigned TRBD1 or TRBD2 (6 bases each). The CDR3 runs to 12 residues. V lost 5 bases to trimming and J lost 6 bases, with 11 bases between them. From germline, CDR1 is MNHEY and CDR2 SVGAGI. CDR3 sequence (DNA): TGTGCCAGCAGTGAACAGGGAGGCGAGCAGTACTTC. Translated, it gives CASSEQGGEQYF.

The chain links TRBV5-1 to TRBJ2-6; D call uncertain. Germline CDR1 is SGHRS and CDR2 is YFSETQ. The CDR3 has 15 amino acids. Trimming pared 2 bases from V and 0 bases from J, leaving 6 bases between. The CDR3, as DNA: TGCGCCAGCAGCTTTGACACCTCTGGGGCCAACGTCCTGACTTTC. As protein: CASSFDTSGANVLTF.

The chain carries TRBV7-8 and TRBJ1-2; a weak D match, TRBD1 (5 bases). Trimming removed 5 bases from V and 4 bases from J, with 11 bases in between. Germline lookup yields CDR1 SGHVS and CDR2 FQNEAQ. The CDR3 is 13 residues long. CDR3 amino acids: CASSPRGFYGYTF. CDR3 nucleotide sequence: TGTGCCAGCAGCCCAAGGGGTTTCTATGGCTACACCTTC. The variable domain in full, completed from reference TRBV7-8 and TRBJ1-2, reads GAGVSQSPRYKVAKRGQDVALRCDPISGHVSLFWYQQALGQGPEFLTYFQNEAQLDKSGLPSDRFFAERPEGSVSTLKIQRTQQEDSAVYLCASSPRGFYGYTFGSGTRLTVV.

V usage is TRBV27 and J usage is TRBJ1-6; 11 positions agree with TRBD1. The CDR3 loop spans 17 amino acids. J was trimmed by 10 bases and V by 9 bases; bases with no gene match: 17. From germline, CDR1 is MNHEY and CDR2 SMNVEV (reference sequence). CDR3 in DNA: TGTGCCAGTAAGCTATTCTCTTCCGGGACAGGGGGGTCACCCCTCCACTTT. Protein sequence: CASKLFSSGTGGSPLHF.

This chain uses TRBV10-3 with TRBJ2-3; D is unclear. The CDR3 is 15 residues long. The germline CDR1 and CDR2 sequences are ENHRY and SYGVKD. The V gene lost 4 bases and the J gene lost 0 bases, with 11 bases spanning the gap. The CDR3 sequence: CAISGQASSTDTQYF. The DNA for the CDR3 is TGTGCCATCAGTGGGCAGGCCTCTAGCACAGATACGCAGTATTTT.

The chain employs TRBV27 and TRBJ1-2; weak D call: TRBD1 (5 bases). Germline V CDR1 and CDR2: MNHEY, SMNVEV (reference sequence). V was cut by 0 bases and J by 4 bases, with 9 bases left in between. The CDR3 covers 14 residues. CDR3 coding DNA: TGTGCCAGCAGTTTATCGCAGGGAGCCTATGGCTACACCTTC. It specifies CASSLSQGAYGYTF.

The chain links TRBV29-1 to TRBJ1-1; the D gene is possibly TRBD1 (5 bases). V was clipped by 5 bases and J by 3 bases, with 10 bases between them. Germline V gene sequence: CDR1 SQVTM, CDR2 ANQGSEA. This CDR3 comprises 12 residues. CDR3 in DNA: TGCAGCGTTCGTCCAGGGTACACTGAAGCTTTCTTT. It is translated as CSVRPGYTEAFF. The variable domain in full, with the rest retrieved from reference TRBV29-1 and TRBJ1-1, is SAVISQKPSRDICQRGTSLTIQCQVDSQVTMMFWYRQQPGQSLTLIATANQGSEATYESGFVIDKFPISRPNLTFSTLTVSNMSPEDSSIYLCSVRPGYTEAFFGQGTRLTVV.

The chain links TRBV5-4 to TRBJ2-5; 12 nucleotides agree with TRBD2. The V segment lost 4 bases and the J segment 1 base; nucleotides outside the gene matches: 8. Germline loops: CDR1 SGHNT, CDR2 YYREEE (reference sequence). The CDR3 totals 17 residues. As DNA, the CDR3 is TGTGCCAGCAGCCGGGGCGGACTAGCGGGATTCCAAGAGACCCAGTACTTC. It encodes CASSRGGLAGFQETQYF.

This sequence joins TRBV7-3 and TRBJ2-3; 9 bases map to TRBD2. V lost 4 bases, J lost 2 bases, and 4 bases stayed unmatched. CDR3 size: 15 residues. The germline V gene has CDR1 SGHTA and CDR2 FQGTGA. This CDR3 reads CASSSRGGDTDTQYF. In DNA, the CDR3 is TGTGCCAGCAGCTCGCGCGGGGGGGACACAGATACGCAGTATTTT.

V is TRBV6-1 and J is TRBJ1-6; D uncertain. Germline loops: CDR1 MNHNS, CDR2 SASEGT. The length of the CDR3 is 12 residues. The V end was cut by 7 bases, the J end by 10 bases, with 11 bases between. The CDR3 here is CASTMTGSPLHF. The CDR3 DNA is TGTGCCAGCACTATGACGGGATCACCCCTCCACTTT.

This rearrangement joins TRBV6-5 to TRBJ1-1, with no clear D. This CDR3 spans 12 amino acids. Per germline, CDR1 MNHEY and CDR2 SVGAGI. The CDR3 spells CVTGRLNTEAFF. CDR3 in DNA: TGTGTAACTGGGCGGCTGAACACTGAAGCTTTCTTT.

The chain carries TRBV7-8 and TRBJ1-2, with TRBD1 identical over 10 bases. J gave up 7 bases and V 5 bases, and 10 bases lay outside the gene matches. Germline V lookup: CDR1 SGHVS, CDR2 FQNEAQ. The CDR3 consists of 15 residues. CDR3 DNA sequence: TGTGCCAGCAGCCCCGTGGGACAGGGGATGTCTGGCTACACCTTC. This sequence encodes CASSPVGQGMSGYTF.